This T cell receptor beta chain was identified in a study of CD8 T cells in ankylosing spondylitis (dated by TCRdb to about 2017). Study-level background: T cell receptor beta repertoires were profiled in healthy donors and ankylosing spondylitis patients so that disease-linked TCR variants could be found. Peripheral blood was sampled, and synovial fluid was additionally collected from ankylosing spondylitis patients. The whole study cohort included some 100 healthy donors and 25 ankylosing spondylitis patients.

This clonotype was detected many times. Its binding antigen is unknown. Base-call qualities are not available, and no considerably larger clone is one nucleotide away. The sequencing machine was an Illumina HiSeq 2500. TCR beta libraries were prepared by quantitative 5'-RACE with molecular barcodes. Per the source publication's procedure: To identify disease-linked TCR variants, a new computational method was used, one built on a probabilistic model of VDJ rearrangement. Starting from the raw public reads, TCRdb applied fastp trimming at Q25, assembled clones with MiXCR and retained in-frame beta chains. Rows with one shared CDR3 protein collapse into an entry with the most common genes and DNA. TCRdb assigned the V and J calls; the authors' analysis was not used. The sample contains 250,000 to 400,000 distinct CDR3 sequences, approximately 10% of them found a single time. In total, the top ten clones hold roughly 9.5% of the sample.

The V and J ends are trimmed by 6 bases and 5 bases, leaving 11 bases between them. From a lookup of the germline V gene (reference sequence), CDR1 and CDR2 are MNHEY and SMNVEV. The CDR3 numbers 12 residues from cysteine through phenylalanine. Only the CDR3 portion is preserved as DNA: 36 bases, with reading frame beginning at the first base. General findings and caveats noted by the study authors: Some motif variants were previously reported in synovial fluid and blood of reactive arthritis patients, suggesting common disease-initiation mechanisms. The disease-linked clones were reported as significantly enriched in matched synovial fluid samples from ankylosing spondylitis patients. In peripheral blood, the disease-linked clones were found at relatively low frequencies and had a CD8+ phenotype. Blood from ankylosing spondylitis patients appeared to be characterized by a TCR beta motif composed of eight highly homologous amino acid variants.

This chain joins TRBV27 to TRBJ2-7, with no D gene named confidently. The sample consisted of blood, either unsorted or a sorted T cell fraction (not recorded which). The sequence was obtained from a female donor with ankylosing spondylitis or in good health (not recorded which). The nucleotides read TGTGCCAGCAGCCCCGGTATCCACGAGCAGTACTTC. Translated, it gives CASSPGIHEQYF.